This TCR beta chain is from a study of regulatory T cells in long-lasting Graves disease (dated by TCRdb to the early 2020s). About the study as a whole: Newly diagnosed Graves' disease patients had taken antithyroid drugs for less than 3 months. Peripheral blood TCR sequencing and RNA sequencing compared persistent Graves' disease patients with newly diagnosed Graves' disease patients. The study took place in China and was registered as a clinical trial. A total of some 35 samples underwent TCR sequencing, from some 13 patients with persistent Graves' disease and 20 or so patients with newly diagnosed Graves' disease. On the study overall, not on this receptor specifically: Because the primary lesion, thyroid tissue, could not be accessed, the study looked at peripheral blood alone. As a limitation, the authors acknowledged that the small sample size may reduce accuracy. Lower TCR Shannon entropy and fewer highly expanded clones were observed in persistent Graves' disease patients than in newly diagnosed patients, which suggested clonal expansion. Sequencing and analysis were restricted to the TCR beta chain. A larger number of public clonotypes was shared among persistent patients (2,741) than among newly diagnosed patients (around 880). TRBV28, TRBJ1-2 and TRBJ2-5 were preferentially used in persistent disease, while TRBV20-1 and TRBJ2-1 were favored in newly diagnosed disease.

The meaning of the sample's time point label: newly diagnosed GD, antithyroid drugs for less than 3 months. RNA was extracted from PBMCs in TRIzol for both TCR sequencing and RNA sequencing. The diagnosis of Graves' disease was made according to American Thyroid Association guidelines. The patients came from an endocrinology department in Xi'an, China. Each patient gave about 8.1 milliliters of peripheral blood, collected in an EDTA anticoagulant tube. Ficoll Paque Plus density gradient separation was used to isolate PBMCs, and no further T cell sorting was performed. RNA quality was checked with an Agilent 2100 Bioanalyzer and agarose gel, and concentration with a NanoDrop 2000. CDR3 length: 13 amino acids, cysteine to phenylalanine. Only the CDR3 region is kept as DNA, spanning 39 bases read in frame from base 1. Trimming accounts for 7 bases at V and 2 bases at J, while the number of junction bases matched to no gene is 4. In the germline V gene, CDR1 corresponds to SNHLY and CDR2 to FYNNEI.

This clonotype was observed many times. Its antigen target is currently unknown. No base qualities exist here, and no much larger clone lies one base off it. The library was generated by multiplex PCR. Sequencer: Illumina HiSeq 4000. To build TCR beta libraries, CDR3 regions were amplified by Arm-PCR using iRepertoire HTBI primers. Before sequencing, the PCR products went through gel purification. Turning to the authors' computational methods: A total of fewer than 70 TRBV and 14 TRBJ segments were identified across samples and were used for gene usage analysis of CDR3 amino acid clonotypes. COPE and FqMerger were used to merge filtered high-quality paired reads into contigs. BLAST was used to align contigs to IMGT TRBV, TRBD and TRBJ reference genes, with CDR3 defined following IMGT. Any clonotype with a frequency above 0.1% was counted as a highly expanded clone. Repertoire diversity was measured by Shannon entropy, and V-J evenness by the Gini coefficient. A clonotype was considered public if more than one individual shared it. In-frame beta chains were kept once TCRdb had trimmed the public reads at Q25 with fastp and called clones with MiXCR. Each entry merges the rows of one CDR3 protein and shows their most common DNA and genes. TCRdb, rather than the study authors, made the V and J calls. Across this sample there are roughly 560,000 distinct CDR3 sequences, with around 13% seen only once. The ten largest clones capture almost 9% of the sample.

These data also formed part of another study, on T cells in Graves' hyperthyroidism and ophthalmopathy. As the second study states: Stable Graves' hyperthyroidism was defined as the absence of progression to ophthalmopathy over 18 months of follow-up. Hyperthyroidism patients were aged 18 to 65 years and newly diagnosed, with disease duration of less than 2 months. Patients with uncontrolled infections, other autoimmune diseases, pregnancy or lactation were excluded. Diagnoses were established on the basis of clinical symptoms, serum thyroxine and TRAb, thyroid ultrasound, and orbital computed tomography. The TCR CDR3 was subjected to a first round of RT-PCR using the HTBI primer set and the Qiagen OneStep RT-PCR kit. Blood samples also contained most of the expanded thyroid clonotypes (frequency above 0.001), which suggests that blood repertoires may reflect thyroid immune responses. In cross-validation, a model built on a 13 V-J signature told ophthalmopathy apart from stable hyperthyroidism with approximately 90% sensitivity and roughly 81% specificity, and in testing the same model reached 80%/75%. In validation, progression to ophthalmopathy was predicted by the model with roughly 71% sensitivity and 72.22% specificity, a median of around 6.5 months before onset. To identify TCR V-J signatures that set the groups apart, the researchers used a discovery cohort of approximately 98 patients, made up of under 50 with Graves' ophthalmopathy and about 60 with stable Graves' hyperthyroidism. Prospective prediction of ophthalmopathy was tested in an independent validation cohort consisting of about 19 hyperthyroidism patients and some 16 patients who later progressed to ophthalmopathy. For training and testing, the roughly 93 patients in the discovery cohort were randomly divided in a 7:3 ratio. Thyroid tissue and blood T-cell repertoires from roughly six Graves' hyperthyroidism patients were also compared in the study. After blood sampling, hyperthyroidism patients were treated with methimazole at a starting dose of 30 mg daily, and ophthalmopathy patients were treated with high-dose intravenous methylprednisolone. Libraries were constructed in a second round of multiplex PCR, after which size selection and purification were performed. The libraries were sequenced on an Illumina HiSeq2000 using paired-end 100 bp reads. Raw data were processed with SOAPnuke, discarding reads with adapters, uncalled bases, mean Phred below 15, or no exact constant-primer or identifier match. High-quality paired reads were merged using COPE v1.2.5, and each unique nucleotide sequence was defined as a clonotype. Clonotypes were aligned to IMGT TRBV, TRBD and TRBJ reference segments using MiTCR v1.1. Analysis was restricted to V-J combinations with a frequency above 0.0001, which covered roughly 99% of repertoires. The TCS score was defined as the ratio of F50 (clonal expansion) to E x V (chaos), calculated using BLOSUM62-based TCRdist between CDR3 peptides within each V-J. Welch's t-statistics and random forest reduced around 510 V-J features to about 13, which were used in a naive Bayes classifier (R e1071). No statistical method was used to fix the sample size in advance, and group allocation was not hidden from the investigators. The paper describes TCR Vbeta CDR3 sequencing of around 130 peripheral blood samples, made up of some 42 ophthalmopathy patients, 70 to 75 hyperthyroidism patients and roughly 17 progressor patients.

The material sequenced was peripheral blood mononuclear cells (PBMCs), taken at new diagnosis, from a patient treated with antithyroid drugs. The source is a woman aged 30 to 39 with Graves disease. Donor details come from another sample of the same person, matched by shared clones. Here the chain combines TRBV2 and TRBJ1-2; TRBD1 lines up with 7 middle nucleotides. The CDR3 protein: CASTRQGNYGYTF. The bases are TGTGCCAGCACCCGACAGGGAAACTATGGCTACACCTTC.